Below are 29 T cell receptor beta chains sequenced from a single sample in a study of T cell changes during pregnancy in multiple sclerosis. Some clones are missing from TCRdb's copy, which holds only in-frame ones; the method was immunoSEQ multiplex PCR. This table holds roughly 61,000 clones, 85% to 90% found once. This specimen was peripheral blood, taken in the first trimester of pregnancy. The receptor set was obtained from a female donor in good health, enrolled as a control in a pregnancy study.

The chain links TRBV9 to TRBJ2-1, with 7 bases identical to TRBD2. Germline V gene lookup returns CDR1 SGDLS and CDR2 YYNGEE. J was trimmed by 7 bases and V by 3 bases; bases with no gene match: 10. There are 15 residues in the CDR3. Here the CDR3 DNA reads TGTGCCAGCAGCGACGGGGGGTCGCTTATGAATGAGCAGTTCTTC. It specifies CASSDGGSLMNEQFF. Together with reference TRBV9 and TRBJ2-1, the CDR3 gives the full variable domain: DSGVTQTPKHLITATGQRVTLRCSPRSGDLSVYWYQQSLDQGLQFLIQYYNGEERAKGNILERFSAQQFPDLHSELNLSSLELGDSALYFCASSDGGSLMNEQFFGPGTRLTVL.

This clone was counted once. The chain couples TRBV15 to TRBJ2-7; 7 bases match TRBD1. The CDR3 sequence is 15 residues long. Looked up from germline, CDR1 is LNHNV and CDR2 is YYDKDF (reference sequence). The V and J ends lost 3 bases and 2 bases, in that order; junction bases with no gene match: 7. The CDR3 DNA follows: TGTGCCACCAGCAGGGACCGGGGACAGACCTACGAGCAGTACTTC. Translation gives CATSRDRGQTYEQYF.

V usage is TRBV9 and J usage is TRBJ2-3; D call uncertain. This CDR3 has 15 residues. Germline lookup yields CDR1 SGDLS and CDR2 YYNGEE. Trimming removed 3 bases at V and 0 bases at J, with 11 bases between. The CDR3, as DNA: TGTGCCAGCAGCGACTCGTCAGGTAGCACAGATACGCAGTATTTT. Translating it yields CASSDSSGSTDTQYF.

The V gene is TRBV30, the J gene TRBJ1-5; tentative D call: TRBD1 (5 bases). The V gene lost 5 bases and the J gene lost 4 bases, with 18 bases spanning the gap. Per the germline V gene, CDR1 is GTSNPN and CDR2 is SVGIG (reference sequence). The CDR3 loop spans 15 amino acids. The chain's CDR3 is CAWAAQTGGNQPQHF. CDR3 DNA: TGTGCCTGGGCTGCACAGACCGGGGGAAATCAGCCCCAGCATTTT.

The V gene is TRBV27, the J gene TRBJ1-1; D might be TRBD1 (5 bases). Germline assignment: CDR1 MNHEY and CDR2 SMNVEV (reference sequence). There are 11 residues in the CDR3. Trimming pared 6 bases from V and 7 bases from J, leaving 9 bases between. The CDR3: CASREGFEAFF. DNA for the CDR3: TGTGCCAGCAGGGAGGGGTTTGAAGCTTTCTTT.

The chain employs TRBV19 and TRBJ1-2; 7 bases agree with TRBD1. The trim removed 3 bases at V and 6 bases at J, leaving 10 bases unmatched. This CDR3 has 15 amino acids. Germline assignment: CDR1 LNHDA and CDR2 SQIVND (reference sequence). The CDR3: CASSMSRDRLDGYTF. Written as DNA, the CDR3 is TGTGCCAGTAGTATGTCCCGGGACAGACTTGATGGCTACACCTTC.

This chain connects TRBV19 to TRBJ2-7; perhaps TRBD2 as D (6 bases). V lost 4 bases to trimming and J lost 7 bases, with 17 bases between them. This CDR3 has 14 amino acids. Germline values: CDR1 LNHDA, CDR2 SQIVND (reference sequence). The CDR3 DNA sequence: TGTGCCAGTAGTAACTCCGGGACTCTAAGGGAGCAGTACTTC. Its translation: CASSNSGTLREQYF.

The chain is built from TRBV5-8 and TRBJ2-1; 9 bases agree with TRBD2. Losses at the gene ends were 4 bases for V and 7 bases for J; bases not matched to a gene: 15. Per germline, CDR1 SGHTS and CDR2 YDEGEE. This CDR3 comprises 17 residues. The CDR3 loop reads CASSQNLLAGIGNEQFF. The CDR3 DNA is TGTGCCAGCAGCCAAAATCTTCTAGCGGGGATAGGAAATGAGCAGTTCTTC.

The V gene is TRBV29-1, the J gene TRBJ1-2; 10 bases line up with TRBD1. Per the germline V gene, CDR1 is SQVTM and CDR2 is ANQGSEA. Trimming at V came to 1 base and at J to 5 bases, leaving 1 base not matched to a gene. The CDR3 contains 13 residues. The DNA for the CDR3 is TGCAGCGTTGAAGGGGACAGGGGATATGGCTACACCTTC. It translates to CSVEGDRGYGYTF.

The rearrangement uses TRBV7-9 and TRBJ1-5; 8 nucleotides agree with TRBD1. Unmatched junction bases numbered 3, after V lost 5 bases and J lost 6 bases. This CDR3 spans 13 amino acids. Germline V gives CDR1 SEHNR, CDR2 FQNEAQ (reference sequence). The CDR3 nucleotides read TGTGCCAGCAGCCCAGGGGGCCCTCAGCCCCAGCATTTT. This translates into CASSPGGPQPQHF.

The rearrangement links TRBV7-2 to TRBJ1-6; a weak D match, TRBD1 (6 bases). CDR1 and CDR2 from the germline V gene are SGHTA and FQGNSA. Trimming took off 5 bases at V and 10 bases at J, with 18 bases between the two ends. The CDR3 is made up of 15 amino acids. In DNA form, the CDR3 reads TGTGCCAGCAGCCTCAGGGGCGCTGGCATCTCACCCCTCCACTTT. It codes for CASSLRGAGISPLHF.

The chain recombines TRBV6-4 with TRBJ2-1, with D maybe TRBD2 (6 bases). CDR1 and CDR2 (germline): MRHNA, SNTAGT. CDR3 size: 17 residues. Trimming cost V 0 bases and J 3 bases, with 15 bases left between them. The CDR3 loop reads CASSDSKRGGDYNEQFF. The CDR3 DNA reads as TGTGCCAGCAGTGACTCGAAAAGAGGAGGGGACTACAATGAGCAGTTCTTC.

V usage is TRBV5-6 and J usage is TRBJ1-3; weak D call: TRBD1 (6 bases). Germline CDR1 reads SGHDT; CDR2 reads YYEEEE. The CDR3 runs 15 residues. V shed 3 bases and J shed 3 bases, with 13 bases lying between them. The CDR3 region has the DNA TGTGCCAGCAGCTGGGAGGGGGTATATGGAAACACCATATATTTT. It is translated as CASSWEGVYGNTIYF.

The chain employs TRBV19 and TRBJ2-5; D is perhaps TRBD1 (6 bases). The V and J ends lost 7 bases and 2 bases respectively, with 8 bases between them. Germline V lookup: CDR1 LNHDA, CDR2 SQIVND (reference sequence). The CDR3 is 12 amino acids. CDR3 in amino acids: CASIGQQETQYF. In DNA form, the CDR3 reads TGTGCCAGTATAGGACAGCAAGAGACCCAGTACTTC.

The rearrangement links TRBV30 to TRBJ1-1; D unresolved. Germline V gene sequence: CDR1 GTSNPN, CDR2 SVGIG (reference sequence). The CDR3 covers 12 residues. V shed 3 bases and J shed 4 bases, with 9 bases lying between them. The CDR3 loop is CAWSVSSTEAFF. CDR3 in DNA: TGTGCCTGGAGCGTCTCCTCCACTGAAGCTTTCTTT.

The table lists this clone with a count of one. The CDR3, as DNA: TGCGCCAGCAGCCCCCGCGACTTCCCCTACGAGCAGTACTTC. Its translation is CASSPRDFPYEQYF. The chain couples TRBV4-1 to TRBJ2-7; D is unresolved. V was trimmed by 4 bases and J by 2 bases, leaving 12 bases between them. The germline V gene has CDR1 MGHRA and CDR2 YSYEKL. This CDR3 spans 14 amino acids.

The CDR3 region is CASRGGNTGELFF. CDR3 nucleotides: TGTGCCAGTCGGGGGGGGAACACCGGGGAGCTGTTTTTT. The V call is TRBV4-2, the J call TRBJ2-2; 8 bases fit TRBD2. Germline-derived CDR1 and CDR2 are LGHNA and YNFKEQ. The J segment lost 1 base and the V segment lost 9 bases, leaving 1 base of the junction unmatched. CDR3 length equals 13 residues.

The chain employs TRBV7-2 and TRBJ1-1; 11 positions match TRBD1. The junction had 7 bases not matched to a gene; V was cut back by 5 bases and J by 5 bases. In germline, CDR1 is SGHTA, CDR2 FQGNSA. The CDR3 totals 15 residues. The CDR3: CASSLQGQGVTEAFF. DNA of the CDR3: TGTGCCAGCAGCCTTCAGGGACAGGGGGTAACTGAAGCTTTCTTT. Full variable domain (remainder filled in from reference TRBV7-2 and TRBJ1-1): GAGVSQSPSNKVTEKGKDVELRCDPISGHTALYWYRQSLGQGLEFLIYFQGNSAPDKSGLPSDRFSAERTGGSVSTLTIQRTQQEDSAVYLCASSLQGQGVTEAFFGQGTRLTVV.

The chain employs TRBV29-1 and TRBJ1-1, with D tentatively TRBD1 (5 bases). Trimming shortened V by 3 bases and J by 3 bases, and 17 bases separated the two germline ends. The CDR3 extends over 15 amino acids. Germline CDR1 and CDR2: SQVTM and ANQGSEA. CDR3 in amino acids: CSVELAGRLYTEAFF. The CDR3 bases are TGCAGCGTTGAGCTAGCAGGGAGGCTTTACACTGAAGCTTTCTTT.

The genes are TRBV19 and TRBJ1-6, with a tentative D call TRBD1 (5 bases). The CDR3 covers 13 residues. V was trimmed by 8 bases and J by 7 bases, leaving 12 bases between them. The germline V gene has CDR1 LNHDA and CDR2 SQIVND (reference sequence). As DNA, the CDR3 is TGTGCCAGTCAAGGGGCAGGGAATTCACCCCTCCACTTT. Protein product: CASQGAGNSPLHF.

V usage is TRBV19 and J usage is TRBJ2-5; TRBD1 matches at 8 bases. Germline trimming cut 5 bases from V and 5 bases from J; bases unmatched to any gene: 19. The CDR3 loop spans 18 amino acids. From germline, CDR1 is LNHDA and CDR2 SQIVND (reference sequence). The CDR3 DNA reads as TGTGCCAGTAGTCTCCCCAGGGGGCTCGACAAATCCCCCGAGACCCAGTACTTC. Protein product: CASSLPRGLDKSPETQYF.

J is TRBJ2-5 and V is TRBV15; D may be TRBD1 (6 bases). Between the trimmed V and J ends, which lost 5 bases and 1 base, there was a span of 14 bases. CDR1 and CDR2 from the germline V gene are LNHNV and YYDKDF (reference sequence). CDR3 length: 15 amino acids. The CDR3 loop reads CATSAPGQLQETQYF. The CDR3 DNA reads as TGTGCCACCAGCGCTCCAGGACAGCTCCAAGAGACCCAGTACTTC.

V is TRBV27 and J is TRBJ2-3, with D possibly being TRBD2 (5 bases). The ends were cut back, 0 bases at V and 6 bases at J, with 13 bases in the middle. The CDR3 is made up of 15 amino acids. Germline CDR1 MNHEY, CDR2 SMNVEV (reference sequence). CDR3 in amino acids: CASSLSRLRADTQYF. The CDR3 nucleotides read TGTGCCAGCAGTTTATCCCGGCTGAGGGCGGATACGCAGTATTTT.

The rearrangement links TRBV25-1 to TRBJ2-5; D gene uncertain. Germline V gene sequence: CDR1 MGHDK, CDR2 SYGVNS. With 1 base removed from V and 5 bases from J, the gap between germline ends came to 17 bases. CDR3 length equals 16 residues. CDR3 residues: CASSELGTVGGETQYF. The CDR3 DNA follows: TGTGCCAGCAGTGAATTGGGCACGGTGGGTGGGGAGACCCAGTACTTC.

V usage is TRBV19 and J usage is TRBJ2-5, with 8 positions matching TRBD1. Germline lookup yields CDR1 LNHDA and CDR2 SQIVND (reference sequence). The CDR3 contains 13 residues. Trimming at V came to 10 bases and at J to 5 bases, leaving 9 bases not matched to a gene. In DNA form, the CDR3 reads TGTGCCACCCGACAGGGGAGATTCGAGACCCAGTACTTC. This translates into CATRQGRFETQYF.

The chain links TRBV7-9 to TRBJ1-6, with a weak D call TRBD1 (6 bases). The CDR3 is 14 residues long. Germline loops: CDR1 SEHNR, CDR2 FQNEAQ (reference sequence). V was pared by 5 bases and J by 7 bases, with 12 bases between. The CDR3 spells CASSAGQKNSPLHF. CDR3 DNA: TGTGCCAGCAGCGCAGGACAGAAGAATTCACCCCTCCACTTT.

CDR3 residues: CASSLQFGGGLETQYF. As DNA, the CDR3 is TGTGCCAGCAGCTTGCAATTTGGGGGGGGCCTAGAGACCCAGTACTTC. The chain combines TRBV5-4 with TRBJ2-5; maybe TRBD2 (7 bases). V was clipped by 1 base and J by 4 bases, with 17 bases between them. The CDR3 extends over 16 amino acids. Germline V lookup: CDR1 SGHNT, CDR2 YYREEE (reference sequence).

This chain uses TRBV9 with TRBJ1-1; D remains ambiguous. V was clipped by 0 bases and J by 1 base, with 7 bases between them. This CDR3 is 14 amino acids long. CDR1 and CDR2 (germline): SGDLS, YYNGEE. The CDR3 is CASSVEFRNTEAFF. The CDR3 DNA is TGTGCCAGCAGCGTAGAATTCCGGAACACTGAAGCTTTCTTT.

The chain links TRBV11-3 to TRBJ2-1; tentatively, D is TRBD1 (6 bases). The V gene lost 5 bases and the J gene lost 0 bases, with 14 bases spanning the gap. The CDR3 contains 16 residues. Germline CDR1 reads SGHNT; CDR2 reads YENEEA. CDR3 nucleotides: TGTGCCAGCAGCCCAGGACAGATTAGCTCCTACAATGAGCAGTTCTTC. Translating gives CASSPGQISSYNEQFF.